The source of this T cell receptor beta chain is a study of T cell responses to AZD1222 COVID-19 vaccine. This table comes from immunoSEQ multiplex PCR, and its TCRdb copy is limited to in-frame clones, with some not included. The sample carries about 150,000 clones, about nine tenths recorded once. Unmatched junction bases numbered 1, after V lost 3 bases and J lost 3 bases. There are 15 residues in the CDR3. Germline CDR1 reads MNHEY; CDR2 reads SMNVEV (reference sequence). Study-wide results and limits: Repertoire collection took place solely once the T cell response had peaked. Only 6 or 7 individuals given AZD1222 were seropositive at baseline. An increase in Spike-specific TCR breadth and depth was observed after two AZD1222 doses. It should be noted that donors were predominantly white British and more often female, and clonal diversity was possibly underestimated.

A note on this clone: Antigen unknown.

The clonotype originates from an adult in good health. V and J are TRBV27 and TRBJ1-5, with 11 bases that match TRBD1. This specimen consisted of peripheral blood, obtained on day 0 of MenACWY control vaccination. CDR3 in amino acids: CASSFGQGANQPQHF. CDR3 nucleotides: TGTGCCAGCAGTTTTGGACAGGGGGCCAATCAGCCCCAGCATTTT.